This T cell receptor beta chain was captured in a study of shared clonotypes between healthy human individuals. With regard to this clone: Its antigen is not identified.

From CD4+ cells came CD45RA+ naive and CD45RA-negative memory subsets. Trimming left V 5 bases short and J 2 bases short, with 12 bases between. CDR3 length: 14 residues. CDR1 and CDR2 from the germline V gene are ENHRY and SYGVKD. Researchers ran the assay at a deep level. When replicate PCRs were run on sorted subsets, they used approximately 0.2 ug DNA, around 33,000 T cell genomes. Only in-frame clones appear in the TCRdb table, and some are missing; sequencing was by immunoSEQ multiplex PCR. The table lists over 950,000 clones, roughly 80% of them singletons. Study observations and caveats: Rarefaction gave evidence that sorted-subset sequencing remained incomplete despite large depth.

Sequenced: memory CD4+ T cells from PBMCs. Sample subset: CD45RA-negative fraction. The sequence came from a man younger than 35 in good health. Some clones in this sample may be carry-over from other donors' samples. The rearrangement links TRBV10-3 to TRBJ1-2; D perhaps matches TRBD1 (6 bases). CDR3 region: CAISRSGDNYGYTF. The DNA for the CDR3 is TGTGCCATCAGTAGGTCAGGGGACAACTATGGCTACACCTTC.